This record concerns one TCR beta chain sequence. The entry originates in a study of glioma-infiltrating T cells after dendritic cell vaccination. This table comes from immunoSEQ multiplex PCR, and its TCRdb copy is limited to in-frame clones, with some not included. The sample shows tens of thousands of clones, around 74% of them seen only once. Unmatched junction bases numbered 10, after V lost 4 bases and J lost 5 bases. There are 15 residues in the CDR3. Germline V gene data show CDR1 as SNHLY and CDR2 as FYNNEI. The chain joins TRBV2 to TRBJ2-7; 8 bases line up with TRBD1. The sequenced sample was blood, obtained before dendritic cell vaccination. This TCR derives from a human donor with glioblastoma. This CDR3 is CASSVRDRGYDEQYF. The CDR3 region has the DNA TGTGCCAGCAGTGTACGAGACAGGGGTTATGACGAGCAGTACTTC.